This passage covers 26 T cell receptor beta chains from one sample sequenced in a study of human T cells and chemical hapten exposure. Described time point: patch test 1, 2 weeks after DPC sensitization. The sample's treatment: therapeutic diphenylcyclopropenone sensitization with weekly scalp DPC. In TCRdb, the RACE reads were re-called with MiXCR into one record per CDR3 protein. Of about 81,000 distinct CDR3 sequences detected, roughly 7.2% appear once; the ten largest clones hold 1.5% to 1.8%. Material: whole blood, obtained in connection with sensitization to the hapten diphenylcyclopropenone (DPC). Receptors originate from a woman aged 25 to 39 with alopecia areata. Some clones in this sample may be carry-over from other donors' samples.

This clonotype was detected many times. V usage is TRBV5-1 and J usage is TRBJ2-1; 7 bases are a match to TRBD2. Germline V gives CDR1 SGHRS, CDR2 YFSETQ. The CDR3 is 16 residues long. V shed 4 bases, J shed 4 bases, and the junction held 11 bases outside the gene matches. DNA of the CDR3: TGCGCCAGCAGCCCAGACCTGGCGGGGGAGTACAATGAGCAGTTCTTC. Protein: CASSPDLAGEYNEQFF.

The V call is TRBV7-6, the J call TRBJ2-5; TRBD1 agrees at 7 bases. V was pared by 2 bases and J by 4 bases, with 1 base of the junction left unmatched. The CDR3 length is 13 residues. From germline, CDR1 is SGHVS and CDR2 FNYEAQ. CDR3 sequence: CASSLSGGETQYF. The CDR3 coding sequence is TGTGCCAGCAGCTTATCAGGGGGAGAGACCCAGTACTTC. The full variable domain, with the rest looked up from reference TRBV7-6 and TRBJ2-5, is GAGVSQSPRYKVTKRGQDVALRCDPISGHVSLYWYRQALGQGPEFLTYFNYEAQQDKSGLPNDRFSAERPEGSISTLTIQRTEQRDSAMYRCASSLSGGETQYFGPGTRLLVL.

The V gene is TRBV18, the J gene TRBJ1-3, with unresolved D. CDR3 length: 13 residues. Germline CDR1 reads KGHSH; CDR2 reads LQKENI. Trimming left V 1 base short and J 6 bases short, with 7 bases between. The CDR3 is CASSPQSSNTIYF. The CDR3 DNA reads TGTGCCAGCTCACCACAAAGTTCAAACACCATATATTTT.

This clonotype was detected many times. V and J are TRBV4-2 and TRBJ2-7; 8 nucleotides agree with TRBD2. V lost 2 bases to trimming and J lost 5 bases; unmatched junction nucleotides: 5. The CDR3 extends over 14 amino acids. Per the germline V gene, CDR1 is LGHNA and CDR2 is YNFKEQ. The CDR3 coding sequence is TGTGCCAGCAGCCAAAGCGGGGGTCGGGACGAGCAGTACTTC. Protein: CASSQSGGRDEQYF.

This clonotype was seen a handful of times. V gene TRBV2 combines with J gene TRBJ1-2; D gene ambiguous. This CDR3 spans 12 amino acids. Germline CDR1 and CDR2: SNHLY and FYNNEI. The V end lost 0 bases, the J end lost 4 bases, and 3 bases lay between the germline ends. CDR3 loop: CASSEAFYGYTF. Here the CDR3 DNA reads TGTGCCAGCAGTGAAGCGTTCTATGGCTACACCTTC.

This clonotype was counted at least ten times. The chain employs TRBV29-1 and TRBJ1-1, with D possibly being TRBD1 (5 bases). The V and J ends lost 6 bases and 6 bases respectively, with 14 bases between them. The CDR3 has 12 residues. Germline-derived CDR1 and CDR2 are SQVTM and ANQGSEA. The CDR3 loop reads CSVSQGRAEAFF. CDR3 nucleotides: TGCAGCGTCAGTCAGGGACGGGCTGAAGCTTTCTTT.

This clonotype was counted between two and nine times. The CDR3 sequence is CSARLAGGHTDTQYF. DNA of the CDR3: TGCAGTGCTCGACTAGCGGGGGGCCACACAGATACGCAGTATTTT. The V gene is TRBV20-1, the J gene TRBJ2-3; 13 bases match TRBD2. Germline V gene sequence: CDR1 DFQATT, CDR2 SNEGSKA (reference sequence). Trimming took 5 bases from V and 2 from J; bases not matched to a gene: 4. The CDR3 has 15 amino acids.

This chain uses TRBV6-1 with TRBJ1-1; 9 bases map to TRBD1. This CDR3 has 15 residues. The V segment lost 0 bases and the J segment 5 bases; nucleotides outside the gene matches: 4. Germline V gene data show CDR1 as MNHNS and CDR2 as SASEGT. CDR3 nucleotide sequence: TGTGCCAGCAGTGAAGCCGGGACAGGGCGGACTGAAGCTTTCTTT. It specifies CASSEAGTGRTEAFF.

In its sample, this clonotype was seen many times. This chain connects TRBV2 to TRBJ2-7; D gene uncertain. The germline gives CDR1 SNHLY, CDR2 FYNNEI. The CDR3 runs to 12 residues. V dropped 5 bases and J dropped 1 base, with 6 bases sitting between them. CDR3 in DNA: TGTGCCAGCAGTTCCGGGTCCTACGAGCAGTACTTC. It yields the protein CASSSGSYEQYF.

This clonotype was recorded a few times. The rearrangement uses TRBV5-6 and TRBJ1-5, with TRBD1 identical over 8 bases. In germline, CDR1 is SGHDT, CDR2 YYEEEE. V trimming: 2 bases; J trimming: 7 bases; junction bases outside the gene matches: 8. The CDR3 is 15 amino acids. The CDR3 DNA is TGTGCCAGCAGCTTCAAGACAGGGGCATTGCAGCCCCAGCATTTT. This codes for CASSFKTGALQPQHF.

Concerning this clonotype itself: A much bigger clone sits one base away, suggesting this may be a read error. The chain's CDR3 is CASSPPGPEGDEQYF. CDR3 DNA: TGTGCCAGCTCACCACCGGGACCTGAGGGTGACGAGCAGTACTTC. V usage is TRBV18 and J usage is TRBJ2-7; D could derive from TRBD1 or TRBD2 (5 bases each). The germline gives CDR1 KGHSH, CDR2 LQKENI. V gave up 0 bases and J gave up 5 bases, with 14 bases separating them. This CDR3 has 15 residues.

Ten or more counts support this clonotype. CDR3 amino acids: CASTSGGSTYTDTQYF. The CDR3 DNA sequence: TGTGCCAGCACTAGCGGGGGTTCCACCTACACAGATACGCAGTATTTT. The V call is TRBV10-3, the J call TRBJ2-3; 11 positions match TRBD2. Germline V gives CDR1 ENHRY, CDR2 SYGVKD. Germline trimming cut 10 bases from V and 2 bases from J; bases unmatched to any gene: 11. This CDR3 is 16 amino acids long.

This clonotype was recorded many times. This chain uses TRBV10-3 with TRBJ1-2, with 8 nucleotides matching TRBD1. The V gene's germline CDR1 is ENHRY and CDR2 SYGVKD. V lost 10 bases and J lost 8; bases outside the gene matches: 6. The CDR3 length is 11 residues. CDR3 region: CATRTGQGYTF. The CDR3 DNA follows: TGTGCCACCAGGACAGGGCAAGGCTACACCTTC.

Only a few counts were recorded for this clonotype. The chain has TRBV5-1 and TRBJ2-1; D remains ambiguous. The CDR3 runs to 14 residues. V lost 0 bases, J lost 3 bases, and 7 bases lay in between. Germline V lookup: CDR1 SGHRS, CDR2 YFSETQ. DNA for the CDR3: TGCGCCAGCAGCTTGGGAGTCAGCTACAATGAGCAGTTCTTC. It specifies CASSLGVSYNEQFF.

The sample holds many counts of this clonotype. The chain is built from TRBV5-1 and TRBJ2-1, with a tentative D call TRBD1 (5 bases). The germline gives CDR1 SGHRS, CDR2 YFSETQ. This CDR3 contains 11 residues. Trimming removed 4 bases from V and 12 bases from J, with 11 bases in between. In DNA form, the CDR3 reads TGCGCCAGCAGCGGGGATCAGGGGCAGTTCTTC. Residues: CASSGDQGQFF. Using reference TRBV5-1 and TRBJ2-1 for the parts outside the CDR3, the full variable domain is KAGVTQTPRYLIKTRGQQVTLSCSPISGHRSVSWYQQTPGQGLQFLFEYFSETQRNKGNFPGRFSGRQFSNSRSEMNVSTLELGDSALYLCASSGDQGQFFGPGTRLTVL.

This clonotype was observed once. The junction departs from the called germline gene at one end, perhaps through a read error. The chain has TRBV14 and TRBJ1-2; possible D gene TRBD1, 5 bases. The CDR3 length is 14 residues. Germline V gene data show CDR1 as SGHDN and CDR2 as FVKESK. The CDR3 nucleotides read TGTGCCCGCAGCCAAGATAGGGGAGGACGCGGCTACACCTTC. Translated, it gives CARSQDRGGRGYTF.

There are many counts of this clonotype. The V call is TRBV12-5, the J call TRBJ1-1, with 9 bases identical to TRBD1. From germline, CDR1 is LGHNT and CDR2 FRNRAP. CDR3 length: 16 residues. V gave up 1 base and J gave up 1 base; unmatched junction bases: 4. CDR3 DNA sequence: TGTGCTAGTGGTTTGGCCGGGACAGGGAAGAACACTGAAGCTTTCTTT. Translating it yields CASGLAGTGKNTEAFF.

The V gene is TRBV5-4, the J gene TRBJ2-3, with D maybe TRBD2 (5 bases). The V and J ends lost 1 base and 1 base respectively, with 13 bases between them. The germline CDR1 and CDR2 sequences are SGHNT and YYREEE (reference sequence). The CDR3 runs 16 residues. CDR3 sequence reads: CASSLRQSGGTDTQYF. Written as DNA, the CDR3 is TGTGCCAGCAGCTTGAGGCAGTCCGGGGGCACAGATACGCAGTATTTT.

This clonotype was counted many times. V is TRBV7-2 and J is TRBJ2-5; D uncertain. V was cut by 5 bases and J by 5 bases, with 18 bases left in between. Germline V gene lookup returns CDR1 SGHTA and CDR2 FQGNSA. This CDR3 region has 15 residues. CDR3 in amino acids: CASSQQSFTRETQYF. For the CDR3, the DNA is TGTGCCAGCAGCCAACAGTCCTTCACCAGGGAGACCCAGTACTTC.

In its sample, this clonotype was seen a few times. This chain joins TRBV18 and TRBJ1-1; D may be TRBD1 (5 bases). The CDR3 sequence is 16 residues long. From germline, CDR1 is KGHSH and CDR2 LQKENI. Between the trimmed V and J ends, which lost 8 bases and 4 bases, there was a span of 23 bases. Here the CDR3 DNA reads TGTGCCAGCACAATCGGCAGGGAGCTAAAGAGCACTGAAGCTTTCTTT. Translated: CASTIGRELKSTEAFF.

This clonotype was detected ten times or more. The rearrangement links TRBV29-1 to TRBJ1-5, with D unclear. Looked up from germline, CDR1 is SQVTM and CDR2 is ANQGSEA. The CDR3 is 12 residues long. V shed 4 bases and J shed 0 bases, with 4 bases lying between them. The CDR3 sequence is CSVGYSNQPQHF. The DNA for the CDR3 is TGCAGCGTTGGATATAGCAATCAGCCCCAGCATTTT.

The chain uses TRBV7-6 and TRBJ2-7, with 10 bases matching TRBD1. V trimming: 5 bases; J trimming: 2 bases; junction bases outside the gene matches: 3. The CDR3 covers 14 residues. Germline values: CDR1 SGHVS, CDR2 FNYEAQ. CDR3 sequence reads: CASSLTGGTYEQYF. The CDR3 bases are TGTGCCAGCAGCCTGACAGGGGGCACCTACGAGCAGTACTTC.

Many counts were recorded for this clonotype. The chain is built from TRBV11-2 and TRBJ2-3; D remains unclear. CDR1 and CDR2 from the germline V gene are SGHAT and FQNNGV. Deletions cut 5 bases from V and 2 bases from J, with 8 bases between. This CDR3 region has 13 residues. The DNA for the CDR3 is TGTGCCAGCAGCCGCCCCCACACAGATACGCAGTATTTT. Its protein product is CASSRPHTDTQYF.

This clonotype was observed a handful of times. This sequence joins TRBV5-1 and TRBJ1-2; 11 positions match TRBD1. With V trimmed by 0 bases and J by 7 bases, 8 bases remained unmatched. Germline lookup yields CDR1 SGHRS and CDR2 YFSETQ. The CDR3 has 16 amino acids. The CDR3 coding sequence is TGCGCCAGCAGCTTGGAACCGGGACAGGGGGGCCCTGGCTACACCTTC. Its translation is CASSLEPGQGGPGYTF.

Comments on this clonotype: This may come from a read error, since a much larger clone is one base off. The chain links TRBV2 to TRBJ1-5; the D is unclear. Trimming removed 7 bases at V and 2 bases at J, with 15 bases between. This CDR3 has 15 amino acids. CDR1 SNHLY and CDR2 FYNNEI come from the germline V gene. Here the CDR3 DNA reads TGTGCCAGCACCGAAATCAGGCTTTGCAATCAGCCCCAGCATTTT. The encoded protein is CASTEIRLCNQPQHF. Variable domain in full (rest from reference TRBV2 and TRBJ1-5): EPEVTQTPSHQVTQMGQEVILRCVPISNHLYFYWYRQILGQKVEFLVSFYNNEISEKSEIFDDQFSVERPDGSNFTLKIRSTKLEDSAMYFCASTEIRLCNQPQHFGDGTRLSIL.

The rearrangement joins TRBV5-1 to TRBJ1-2; TRBD1 agrees at 7 bases. Germline assignment: CDR1 SGHRS and CDR2 YFSETQ. This CDR3 spans 13 amino acids. With 3 bases clipped from V and 4 bases from J, the junction kept 3 bases outside the gene matches. CDR3 bases: TGCGCCAGCAGCTGGGACAGCCTCTATGGCTACACCTTC. Residues: CASSWDSLYGYTF.